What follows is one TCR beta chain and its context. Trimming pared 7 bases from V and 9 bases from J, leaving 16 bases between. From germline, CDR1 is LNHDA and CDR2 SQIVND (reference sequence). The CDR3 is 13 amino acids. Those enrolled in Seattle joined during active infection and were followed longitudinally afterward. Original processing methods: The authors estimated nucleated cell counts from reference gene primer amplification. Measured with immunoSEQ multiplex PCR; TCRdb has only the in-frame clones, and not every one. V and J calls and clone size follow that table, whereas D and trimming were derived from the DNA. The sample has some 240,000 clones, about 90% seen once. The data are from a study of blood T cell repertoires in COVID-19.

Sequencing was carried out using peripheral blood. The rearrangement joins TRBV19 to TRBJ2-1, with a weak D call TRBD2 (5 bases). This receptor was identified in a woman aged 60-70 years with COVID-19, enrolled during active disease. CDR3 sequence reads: CASNGGGGTEQFF. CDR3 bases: TGTGCCAGTAATGGAGGCGGAGGCACTGAGCAGTTCTTC.